The 13 T cell receptor beta chains in this list originate from one sample, sequenced in a study of T-cell reconstitution after alpha-beta-depleted transplantation in children. The library targeted TCRbeta and was prepared with unique molecular identifiers. TCRdb re-called the PCR reads through MiXCR, storing one row per CDR3 protein. The sample has some 600,000 distinct CDR3 sequences; around 13% are singletons. The starting material was PBMCs, mostly from graft donor cells, obtained 360 days after TCRalphabeta/CD19-depleted stem cell transplant. These TCRs come from a male patient under 18 who had a stem cell transplant for acute myeloid leukemia, so the T cells may come from the graft donor.

This clonotype was recorded a few times. The J gene is TRBJ1-1, the V gene TRBV24-1, with TRBD1 as a possible D gene (5 bases). Germline CDR1 KGHDR, CDR2 SFDVKD. This CDR3 is built from 14 residues. V lost 6 bases and J 4 bases, leaving 14 bases between the germline ends. The CDR3 region is CATSPGPGSTEAFF. The CDR3 nucleotides read TGTGCCACCAGTCCGGGCCCAGGGAGCACTGAAGCTTTCTTT.

This clonotype was seen only a few times. This chain uses TRBV28 with TRBJ2-3; 7 bases map to TRBD2. Trimming removed 7 bases from V and 0 bases from J; junction bases left unmatched: 7. Germline V gives CDR1 MDHEN, CDR2 SYDVKM. The CDR3 is made up of 15 amino acids. CDR3 sequence reads: CASTLGGKSTDTQYF. The CDR3 DNA is TGTGCCAGCACCCTGGGAGGGAAAAGCACAGATACGCAGTATTTT.

This clonotype turned up a few times. The rearrangement uses TRBV28 and TRBJ2-5; D gene uncertain. CDR3 length equals 15 residues. V dropped 2 bases and J dropped 2 bases, with 12 bases sitting between them. Germline CDR1 and CDR2: MDHEN and SYDVKM. DNA of the CDR3: TGTGCCAGCAGTTTACGTAACTGGGTACAAGAGACCCAGTACTTC. Amino acid sequence: CASSLRNWVQETQYF.

J is TRBJ2-7 and V is TRBV6-1; 13 positions agree with TRBD2. The CDR3 is 16 amino acids. Unmatched junction bases numbered 10, after V lost 5 bases and J lost 6 bases. Germline V gene data show CDR1 as MNHNS and CDR2 as SASEGT. CDR3: CASSPRLAGGLGEQYF. In DNA form, the CDR3 reads TGTGCCAGCAGTCCGCGACTAGCGGGAGGCCTGGGCGAGCAGTACTTC.

This clonotype was seen many times. The chain recombines TRBV29-1 with TRBJ2-7; TRBD2 agrees at 11 bases. Per the germline V gene, CDR1 is SQVTM and CDR2 is ANQGSEA. The trim removed 5 bases at V and 1 base at J, leaving 7 bases unmatched. The length of the CDR3 is 15 residues. The CDR3 region is CSVSPLAGGSYEQYF. The CDR3 nucleotides are TGCAGCGTTTCCCCATTAGCGGGAGGGTCCTACGAGCAGTACTTC.

The rearrangement links TRBV28 to TRBJ2-3; 8 bases agree with TRBD2. With V trimmed by 0 bases and J by 2 bases, 4 bases remained unmatched. The CDR3 has 16 amino acids. Germline values: CDR1 MDHEN, CDR2 SYDVKM. The CDR3: CASSLWAGGDTDTQYF. The CDR3 DNA sequence: TGTGCCAGCAGTTTATGGGCGGGAGGCGACACAGATACGCAGTATTTT. The whole variable domain, remainder taken from reference TRBV28 and TRBJ2-3, is DVKVTQSSRYLVKRTGEKVFLECVQDMDHENMFWYRQDPGLGLRLIYFSYDVKMKEKGDIPEGYSVSREKKERFSLILESASTNQTSMYLCASSLWAGGDTDTQYFGPGTRLTVL.

Points on this clonotype: The conserved phenylalanine or tryptophan normally closing the CDR3 is absent here, so this likely arose from a read error. The DNA is omitted, as the CDR3 cannot be located on it reliably, and the CDR3 follows TCRdb's listing. This chain connects TRBV24-1 to TRBJ2-5; the table's D call of TRBD2 was not tested on the DNA. The CDR3 is 8 residues long, ends included. Germline CDR1 reads KGHDR; CDR2 reads SFDVKD. CDR3 residues: CATLPGGV.

The genes are TRBV14 and TRBJ1-2; TRBD1 might be the D (6 bases). Deletions cut 1 base from V and 4 bases from J, with 13 bases between. The CDR3 totals 15 residues. Germline V gives CDR1 SGHDN, CDR2 FVKESK. CDR3 residues: CASSQVPGHPYGYTF. The CDR3 nucleotides are TGTGCCAGCAGCCAAGTCCCGGGACACCCCTATGGCTACACCTTC. Variable domain in full (rest from reference TRBV14 and TRBJ1-2): EAGVTQFPSHSVIEKGQTVTLRCDPISGHDNLYWYRRVMGKEIKFLLHFVKESKQDESGMPNNRFLAERTGGTYSTLKVQPAELEDSGVYFCASSQVPGHPYGYTFGSGTRLTVV.

J is TRBJ2-3 and V is TRBV20-1; D gene unclear. The germline V gene encodes CDR1 DFQATT and CDR2 SNEGSKA (reference sequence). Trimming took 5 bases from V and 2 from J, leaving 5 bases between them. The CDR3 is 11 amino acids. CDR3 amino acids: CSARVTDTQYF. The CDR3 nucleotides read TGCAGTGCTCGGGTCACAGATACGCAGTATTTT.

In its sample, this clonotype was seen a few times. The chain combines TRBV20-1 with TRBJ2-5; either TRBD1 or TRBD2 may fit D (6 bases each). The V gene lost 8 bases and the J gene lost 1 base, with 20 bases spanning the gap. Looked up from germline, CDR1 is DFQATT and CDR2 is SNEGSKA (reference sequence). The CDR3 runs to 15 residues. CDR3 protein: CSSYRASGAQETQYF. DNA for the CDR3: TGCAGTAGCTACAGGGCTTCGGGAGCCCAAGAGACCCAGTACTTC.

The table lists this clonotype with a few counts. This chain joins TRBV7-8 and TRBJ1-5; D is unresolved. V shed 0 bases and J shed 10 bases, with 13 bases lying between them. CDR3 length: 14 residues. Germline loops: CDR1 SGHVS, CDR2 FQNEAQ. The CDR3 reads CASSLALGHSPQHF. CDR3 DNA: TGTGCCAGCAGCTTAGCGCTCGGGCACAGCCCCCAGCATTTT.

This rearrangement joins TRBV7-8 to TRBJ2-7, with 12 bases aligning to TRBD2. The germline V gene encodes CDR1 SGHVS and CDR2 FQNEAQ. The CDR3 has 18 amino acids. V lost 5 bases, J lost 4 bases, and 15 bases stayed unmatched. This chain's CDR3 is CASSSPREGLAGAYEQYF. Written as DNA, the CDR3 is TGTGCCAGCAGCAGCCCTCGGGAGGGACTAGCGGGCGCTTACGAGCAGTACTTC.

This clonotype has a handful of counts. The V gene is TRBV4-3, the J gene TRBJ2-7; 7 bases align to TRBD1. The trim removed 0 bases at V and 9 bases at J, leaving 23 bases unmatched. The CDR3 loop spans 19 amino acids. Germline values: CDR1 LGHNA, CDR2 YSLEER. CDR3 region: CASSQDTPGTVPTSLRQYF. CDR3 coding DNA: TGCGCCAGCAGCCAAGATACGCCAGGGACAGTACCTACGAGCTTACGGCAGTACTTC.